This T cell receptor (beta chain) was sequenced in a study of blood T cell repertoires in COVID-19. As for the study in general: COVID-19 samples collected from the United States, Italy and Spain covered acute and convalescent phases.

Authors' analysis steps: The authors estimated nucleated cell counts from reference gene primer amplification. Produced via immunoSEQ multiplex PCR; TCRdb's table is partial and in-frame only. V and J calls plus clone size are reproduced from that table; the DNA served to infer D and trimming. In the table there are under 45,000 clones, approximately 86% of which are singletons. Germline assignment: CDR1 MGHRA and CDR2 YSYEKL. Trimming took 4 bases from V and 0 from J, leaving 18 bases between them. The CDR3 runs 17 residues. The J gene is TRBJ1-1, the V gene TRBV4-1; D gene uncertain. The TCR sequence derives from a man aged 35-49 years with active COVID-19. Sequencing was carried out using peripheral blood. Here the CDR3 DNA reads TGCGCCAGCAGCCCCCTCGGACTTCGCCTTATGAACACTGAAGCTTTCTTT. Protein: CASSPLGLRLMNTEAFF.